The present T cell receptor (beta chain) was sequenced within a study of CXCR3-negative and CXCR3-positive naive CD8 T cells. UMI-labeled TRB cDNA libraries were prepared by 5' RACE. TCRdb reanalyzed the 5' RACE reads, giving one entry per CDR3 protein sequence and no DNA. Its listing shows 100,000 to 150,000 distinct CDR3 sequences. Details on this clonotype: Its antigen is not identified.

The CDR3 runs 11 residues. CDR1 is SGHTA and CDR2 is FQGTGA in the germline V gene. Broader study findings: Naive subsets were similarly diverse, while memory CD8+ repertoires were much less diverse. Unlike memory cells, which differed, naive CXCR3-negative and CXCR3-positive cells had similar TRBV-TRBJ usage. The study found more hydrophobic TRB CDR3s in CXCR3-positive naive cells than in CXCR3-negative naive cells.

The sample comprised naive CXCR3+ CD8+ T cells from blood. Documented subset: CD45RO-CCR7+CD27+CD95- naive CD8+ T cells expressing CXCR3 (TNR3+). The chain combines TRBV7-3 with TRBJ1-4. This clonotype originated in a human donor in good health. Some clones in this sample may be carry-over from other donors' samples. The CDR3 loop is CASSLREKLFF.